This entry lists 20 T cell receptor beta chains sequenced from one sample in a study of shared clonotypes between healthy human individuals. Repertoires were generated with immunoSEQ multiplex PCR, while TCRdb's copy carries only in-frame clones and drops some. The table has approximately 350,000 clones, less than 85% seen once. The sample consisted of memory CD4+ T cells sorted from blood. The sample's subset: CD45RA-negative fraction. Source of these receptors: a man aged 25 to 40 in good health.

DNA of the CDR3: TGTGCCAGCAGCTTAGTCAGCGGAACTGGGGCCAACGTCCTGACTTTC. Translation: CASSLVSGTGANVLTF. The chain links TRBV7-9 to TRBJ2-6; a weak D match, TRBD2 (5 bases). CDR3 length equals 16 residues. V lost 1 base to trimming and J lost 2 bases, with 9 bases between them. CDR1 is SEHNR, CDR2 FQNEAQ, per germline (reference sequence).

This clone was counted between two and nine times. The chain employs TRBV10-3 and TRBJ1-1; D is undetermined. Germline V gene lookup returns CDR1 ENHRY and CDR2 SYGVKD. Trimming stripped 3 bases from V and 3 bases from J, with 8 bases between. The CDR3 loop spans 13 amino acids. The DNA for the CDR3 is TGTGCCATCAGTGATCGAGAACACACTGAAGCTTTCTTT. This gives the protein CAISDREHTEAFF.

The chain is built from TRBV7-2 and TRBJ1-2; the D is unclear. CDR1 is SGHTA, CDR2 FQGNSA, per germline. The CDR3 runs 13 residues. With 5 bases removed from V and 4 bases from J, the gap between germline ends came to 11 bases. The CDR3 sequence: CASSSSQVYGYTF. CDR3 DNA sequence: TGTGCCAGCAGCAGTAGCCAGGTCTATGGCTACACCTTC. Using reference TRBV7-2 and TRBJ1-2 for the parts outside the CDR3, the full variable domain is GAGVSQSPSNKVTEKGKDVELRCDPISGHTALYWYRQSLGQGLEFLIYFQGNSAPDKSGLPSDRFSAERTGGSVSTLTIQRTQQEDSAVYLCASSSSQVYGYTFGSGTRLTVV.

The gene calls are TRBV6-1 and TRBJ2-7; a possible D gene is TRBD2 (7 bases). Germline CDR1 is MNHNS and CDR2 is SASEGT. The CDR3 is made up of 15 amino acids. Between the trimmed V and J ends, which lost 7 bases and 7 bases, there was a span of 23 bases. The CDR3 DNA follows: TGTGCCAGCACAGGGAGTCGGGGGGCGAGATGGGAGCAGTACTTC. This sequence encodes CASTGSRGARWEQYF.

This clone was counted at least ten times. This chain links TRBV10-3 with TRBJ1-5; D ambiguous. Germline CDR1 and CDR2: ENHRY and SYGVKD. There are 12 residues in the CDR3. Between the trimmed V and J ends, which lost 4 bases and 4 bases, there was a span of 5 bases. This chain's CDR3 is CAISATNQPQHF. The CDR3 DNA sequence: TGTGCCATCAGTGCCACGAATCAGCCCCAGCATTTT.

The chain joins TRBV19 to TRBJ2-1; 12 positions agree with TRBD2. CDR1 and CDR2 from the germline V gene are LNHDA and SQIVND (reference sequence). The V gene end was trimmed by 5 bases and the J gene end by 4 bases; junction bases not matched to a gene: 6. The CDR3 contains 16 residues. The chain's CDR3 is CASSDGLAGKYNEQFF. The CDR3 region has the DNA TGTGCCAGTAGTGACGGACTAGCGGGGAAATACAATGAGCAGTTCTTC.

The rearrangement joins TRBV29-1 to TRBJ1-5; TRBD1 might be the D (6 bases). The CDR3 loop spans 15 amino acids. Per germline, CDR1 SQVTM and CDR2 ANQGSEA. With 6 bases removed from V and 4 bases from J, the gap between germline ends came to 19 bases. CDR3 DNA: TGCAGCGTCAAAGCGGGTAGGGGGTATAATCAGCCCCAGCATTTT. It is translated as CSVKAGRGYNQPQHF.

The chain joins TRBV27 to TRBJ2-1; 10 positions agree with TRBD1. The CDR3 has 14 amino acids. Per the germline V gene, CDR1 is MNHEY and CDR2 is SMNVEV (reference sequence). J gave up 6 bases and V 5 bases, and 4 bases lay outside the gene matches. The CDR3 region is CASSKRQGANEQFF. CDR3 bases: TGTGCCAGCAGTAAACGACAGGGGGCCAATGAGCAGTTCTTC.

The chain links TRBV18 to TRBJ2-1; maybe TRBD1 (6 bases). The V gene lost 4 bases and the J gene lost 9 bases, with 22 bases spanning the gap. The CDR3 is 16 amino acids. Per germline, CDR1 KGHSH and CDR2 LQKENI. The CDR3 spells CASSRSGQGGIGEQFF. The CDR3 coding sequence is TGTGCCAGCTCACGTTCGGGACAAGGTGGTATCGGTGAGCAGTTCTTC.

V is TRBV7-9 and J is TRBJ2-3; possible D gene TRBD1, 6 bases. V was cut by 5 bases and J by 0 bases, with 12 bases left in between. The CDR3 length is 15 residues. Looked up from germline, CDR1 is SEHNR and CDR2 is FQNEAQ (reference sequence). CDR3: CASSRRDISTDTQYF. DNA of the CDR3: TGTGCCAGCAGCCGCCGGGACATTAGCACAGATACGCAGTATTTT.

The chain employs TRBV6-5 and TRBJ1-1; D gene unclear. Germline CDR1 MNHEY, CDR2 SVGAGI. CDR3 size: 14 residues. Trimming stripped 0 bases from V and 12 bases from J, with 17 bases between. The CDR3 here is CASSYSFANLRPFF. CDR3 in DNA: TGTGCCAGCAGTTACTCGTTTGCAAACCTGAGACCTTTCTTT.

This clone was recorded once. This chain links TRBV5-8 with TRBJ2-5; 7 bases are shared with TRBD2. This CDR3 comprises 17 residues. Trimming removed 2 bases from V and 5 bases from J; junction bases left unmatched: 15. Germline V CDR1 and CDR2: SGHTS, YDEGEE. CDR3 residues: CASSLYGRGREAETQYF. The DNA for the CDR3 is TGTGCCAGCAGCTTATACGGCCGTGGGAGGGAGGCGGAGACCCAGTACTTC.

The chain links TRBV28 to TRBJ2-3; 7 nucleotides line up with TRBD2. Germline V gene sequence: CDR1 MDHEN, CDR2 SYDVKM. The junction had 5 bases not matched to a gene; V was cut back by 7 bases and J by 4 bases. This CDR3 is 13 amino acids long. The CDR3 sequence: CASTPGGADTQYF. CDR3 DNA sequence: TGTGCCAGCACCCCTGGGGGGGCAGATACGCAGTATTTT. Combining the CDR3 with reference TRBV28 and TRBJ2-3 gives the whole variable domain DVKVTQSSRYLVKRTGEKVFLECVQDMDHENMFWYRQDPGLGLRLIYFSYDVKMKEKGDIPEGYSVSREKKERFSLILESASTNQTSMYLCASTPGGADTQYFGPGTRLTVL.

As to this clone: This probably arose from a read error, given a far larger clone one base away. V usage is TRBV5-4 and J usage is TRBJ1-1; D unresolved. Trimming left V 5 bases short and J 1 base short, with 6 bases between. Germline V gene lookup returns CDR1 SGHNT and CDR2 YYREEE (reference sequence). There are 12 residues in the CDR3. The CDR3: CASRNPNTEAFF. CDR3 DNA: TGTGCCAGCAGGAACCCGAACACTGAAGCTTTCTTT.

A note on this clone: This sample also contains other DNA sequences that code for the same CDR3. The rearrangement joins TRBV27 to TRBJ2-5; D is ambiguous. Germline CDR1 is MNHEY and CDR2 is SMNVEV (reference sequence). This CDR3 is built from 12 residues. With 5 bases removed from V and 3 bases from J, the gap between germline ends came to 7 bases. CDR3 amino acids: CASSLLEETQYF. CDR3 DNA: TGTGCCAGCAGTCTCCTCGAAGAGACCCAGTACTTC.

Only a few counts were recorded for this clone. V gene TRBV5-1 combines with J gene TRBJ2-1; the match to TRBD1 covers 8 bases. From germline, CDR1 is SGHRS and CDR2 YFSETQ. Trimming removed 4 bases from V and 5 bases from J; junction bases left unmatched: 2. The CDR3 covers 13 residues. The CDR3 bases are TGCGCCAGCAGCGTGACAGGGGACAATGAGCAGTTCTTC. Translation: CASSVTGDNEQFF.

As for this clone: An end of the junction differs from the germline gene, which may be a read error. This sample includes further DNA sequences coding for the same CDR3. The rearrangement links TRBV7-3 to TRBJ2-1; D possibly corresponds to TRBD2 (6 bases). This CDR3 spans 14 amino acids. Per germline, CDR1 SGHTA and CDR2 FQGTGA. CDR3 bases: TGTGCCAGCAGCTTAATGGGGGGAGTAAATGAGCAATTCTTC. Translation gives CASSLMGGVNEQFF.

CDR3 residues: CASSLSIADTQYF. The CDR3 coding sequence is TGTGCCAGCAGCTTGAGTATCGCAGATACGCAGTATTTT. This chain uses TRBV7-3 with TRBJ2-3; no clear D gene. CDR3 length equals 13 residues. The germline V gene encodes CDR1 SGHTA and CDR2 FQGTGA. V lost 3 bases and J 4 bases, leaving 8 bases between the germline ends.

V and J are TRBV5-6 and TRBJ2-2, with D hard to call. This CDR3 has 14 residues. V lost 4 bases, J lost 1 base, and 8 bases lay in between. Germline CDR1 reads SGHDT; CDR2 reads YYEEEE. The CDR3 here is CASSGTQNTGELFF. The CDR3 DNA follows: TGTGCCAGCAGCGGCACCCAGAACACCGGGGAGCTGTTTTTT.

This clone was seen just once. The chain uses TRBV28 and TRBJ2-7; D remains ambiguous. V was cut by 3 bases and J by 0 bases, with 21 bases left in between. The CDR3 length is 18 residues. Germline V gene lookup returns CDR1 MDHEN and CDR2 SYDVKM. CDR3 coding DNA: TGTGCCAGCAGTTTGGGTTGGTGGCTTAAGAACAGCTCCTACGAGCAGTACTTC. It is translated as CASSLGWWLKNSSYEQYF.